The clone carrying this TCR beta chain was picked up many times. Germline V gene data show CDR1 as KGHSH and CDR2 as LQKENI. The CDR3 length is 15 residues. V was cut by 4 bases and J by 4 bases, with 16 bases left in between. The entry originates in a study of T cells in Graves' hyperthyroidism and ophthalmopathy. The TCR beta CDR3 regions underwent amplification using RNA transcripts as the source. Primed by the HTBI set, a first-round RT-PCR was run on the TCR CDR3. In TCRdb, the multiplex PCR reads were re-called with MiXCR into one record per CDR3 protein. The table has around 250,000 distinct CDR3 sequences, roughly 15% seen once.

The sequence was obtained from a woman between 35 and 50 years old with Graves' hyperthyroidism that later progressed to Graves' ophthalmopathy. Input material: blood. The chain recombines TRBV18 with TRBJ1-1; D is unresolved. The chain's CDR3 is CASSRDLSRGTEAFF. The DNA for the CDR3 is TGTGCCAGCTCACGAGACTTATCCCGGGGCACTGAAGCTTTCTTT. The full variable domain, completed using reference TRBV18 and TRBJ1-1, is NAGVMQNPRHLVRRRGQEARLRCSPMKGHSHVYWYRQLPEEGLKFMVYLQKENIIDESGMPKERFSAEFPKEGPSILRIQQVVRGDSAAYFCASSRDLSRGTEAFFGQGTRLTVV.